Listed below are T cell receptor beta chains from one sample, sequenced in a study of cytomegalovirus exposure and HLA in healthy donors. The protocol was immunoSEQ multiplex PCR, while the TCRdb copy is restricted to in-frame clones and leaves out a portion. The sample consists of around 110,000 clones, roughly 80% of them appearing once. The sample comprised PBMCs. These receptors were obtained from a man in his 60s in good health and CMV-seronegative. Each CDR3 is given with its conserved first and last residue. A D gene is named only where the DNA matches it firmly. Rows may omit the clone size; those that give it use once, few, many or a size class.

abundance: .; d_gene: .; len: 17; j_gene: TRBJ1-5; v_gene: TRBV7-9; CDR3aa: CASSYDTTVQLTQPQHF; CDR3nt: TGTGCCAGCAGCTATGACACGACAGTACAGCTCACTCAGCCCCAGCATTTT
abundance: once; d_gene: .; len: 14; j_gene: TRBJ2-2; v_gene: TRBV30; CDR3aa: CAWGLRGTTGELFF; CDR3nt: TGTGCCTGGGGACTCAGGGGTACCACCGGGGAGCTGTTTTTT
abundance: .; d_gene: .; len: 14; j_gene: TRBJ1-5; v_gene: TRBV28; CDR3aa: CASKLWSGMQPQHF; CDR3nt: TGTGCCAGCAAATTGTGGAGTGGCATGCAGCCCCAGCATTTT
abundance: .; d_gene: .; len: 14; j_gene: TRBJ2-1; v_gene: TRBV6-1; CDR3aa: CASSDWGAYNEQFF; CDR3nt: TGTGCCAGCAGTGACTGGGGGGCCTACAATGAGCAGTTCTTC
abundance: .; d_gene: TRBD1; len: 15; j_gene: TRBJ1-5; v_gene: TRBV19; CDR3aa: CASRWGQQSNQPQHF; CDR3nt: TGTGCCAGTAGATGGGGACAGCAAAGCAATCAGCCCCAGCATTTT
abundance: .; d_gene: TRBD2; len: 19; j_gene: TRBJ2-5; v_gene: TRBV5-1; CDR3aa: CASSSKLPTSGDTQETQYF; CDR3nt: TGCGCCAGCAGCTCAAAACTCCCGACTAGCGGGGATACGCAAGAGACCCAGTACTTC
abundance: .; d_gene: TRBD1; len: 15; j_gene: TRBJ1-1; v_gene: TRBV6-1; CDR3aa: CASSKPGQGYTEAFF; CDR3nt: TGTGCCAGCAGTAAACCGGGACAGGGTTACACTGAAGCTTTCTTT
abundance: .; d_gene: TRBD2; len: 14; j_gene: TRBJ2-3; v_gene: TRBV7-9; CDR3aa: CASTGLAGGDTQYF; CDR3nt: TGTGCCAGCACCGGACTAGCGGGAGGGGATACGCAGTATTTT
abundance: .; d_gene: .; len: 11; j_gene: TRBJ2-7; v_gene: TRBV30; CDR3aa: CAWSDSYEQYF; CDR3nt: TGTGCCTGGAGTGACAGCTACGAGCAGTACTTC
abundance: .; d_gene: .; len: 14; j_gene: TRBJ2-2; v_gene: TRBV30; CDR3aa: CAWSVKAATGELFF; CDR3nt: TGTGCCTGGAGTGTTAAAGCGGCCACCGGGGAGCTGTTTTTT
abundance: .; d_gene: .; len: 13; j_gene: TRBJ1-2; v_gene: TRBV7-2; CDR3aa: CASSVGQNYGYTF; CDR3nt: TGTGCCAGCAGCGTTGGACAGAACTATGGCTACACCTTC
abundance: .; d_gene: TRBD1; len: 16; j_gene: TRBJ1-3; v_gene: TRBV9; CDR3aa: CASSVAGGGSGNTIYF; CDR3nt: TGTGCCAGCAGCGTCGCAGGGGGCGGCTCTGGAAACACCATATATTTT
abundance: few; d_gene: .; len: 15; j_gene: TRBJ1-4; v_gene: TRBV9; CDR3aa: CASSPGGSPNEKLFF; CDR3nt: TGTGCCAGCAGCCCAGGAGGGTCTCCTAATGAAAAACTGTTTTTT
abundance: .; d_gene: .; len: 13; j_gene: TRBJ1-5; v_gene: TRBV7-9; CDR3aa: CASSVNSNQPQHF; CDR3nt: TGTGCCAGCAGCGTTAATAGCAATCAGCCCCAGCATTTT
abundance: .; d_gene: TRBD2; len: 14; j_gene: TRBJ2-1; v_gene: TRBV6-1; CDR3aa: CASQRGAEGNEQFF; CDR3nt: TGTGCCAGCCAGCGGGGGGCGGAGGGCAATGAGCAGTTCTTC
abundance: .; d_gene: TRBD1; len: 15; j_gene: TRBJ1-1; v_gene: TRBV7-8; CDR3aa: CASSRNDRGATEAFF; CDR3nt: TGTGCCAGCAGCCGGAATGACAGGGGAGCCACTGAAGCTTTCTTT
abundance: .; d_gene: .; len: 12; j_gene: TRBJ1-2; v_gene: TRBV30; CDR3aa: CACRPGGGGYTF; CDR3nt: TGTGCCTGCCGCCCCGGCGGCGGGGGCTACACCTTC
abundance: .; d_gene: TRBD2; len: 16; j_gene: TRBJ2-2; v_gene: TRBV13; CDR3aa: CASSLRRGGDNGELFF; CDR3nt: TGTGCCAGCAGCTTAAGGCGGGGGGGAGACAACGGGGAGCTGTTTTTT
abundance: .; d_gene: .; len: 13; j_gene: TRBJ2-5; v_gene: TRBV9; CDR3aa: CASSVGGGETQYF; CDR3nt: TGTGCCAGCAGCGTAGGAGGGGGAGAGACCCAGTACTTC
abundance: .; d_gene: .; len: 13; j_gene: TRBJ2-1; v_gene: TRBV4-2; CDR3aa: CASSPRDSSEQFF; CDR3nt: TGTGCCAGCAGCCCCCGGGACTCCAGTGAGCAGTTCTTC
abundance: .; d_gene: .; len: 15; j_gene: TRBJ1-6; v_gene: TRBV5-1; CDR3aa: CASSFKSSYNSPLHF; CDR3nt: TGCGCCAGCAGCTTTAAGAGCTCCTATAATTCACCCCTCCACTTT
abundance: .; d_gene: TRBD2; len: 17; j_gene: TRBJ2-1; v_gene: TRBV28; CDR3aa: CAVGGALTATSYNEQFF; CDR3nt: TGTGCCGTCGGGGGGGCCTTGACAGCGACCTCCTACAATGAGCAGTTCTTC
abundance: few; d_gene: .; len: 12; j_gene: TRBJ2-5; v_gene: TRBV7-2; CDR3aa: CASSLEGKTQYF; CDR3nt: TGTGCCAGCAGCCTGGAGGGAAAGACCCAGTACTTC
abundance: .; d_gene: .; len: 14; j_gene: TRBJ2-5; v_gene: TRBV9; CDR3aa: CASSARPAQETQYF; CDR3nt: TGTGCCAGCAGCGCTAGGCCGGCGCAAGAGACCCAGTACTTC
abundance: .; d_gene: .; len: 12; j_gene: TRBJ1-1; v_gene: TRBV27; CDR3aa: CASRQGMSEAFF; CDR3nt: TGTGCCAGCAGACAGGGTATGTCTGAAGCTTTCTTT
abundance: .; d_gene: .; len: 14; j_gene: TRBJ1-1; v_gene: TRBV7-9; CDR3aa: CSSSLEGGGTEAFF; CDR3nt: TGTTCCAGCAGCTTAGAGGGAGGTGGCACTGAAGCTTTCTTT
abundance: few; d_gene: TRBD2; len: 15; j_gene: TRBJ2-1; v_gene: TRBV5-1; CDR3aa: CASSPGGRGNNEQFF; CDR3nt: TGCGCCAGCAGCCCGGGAGGACGGGGCAACAATGAGCAGTTCTTC
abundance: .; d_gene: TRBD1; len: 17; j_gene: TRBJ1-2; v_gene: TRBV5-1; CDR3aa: CASSDTPGTGVYYGYTF; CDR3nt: TGCGCCAGCAGCGATACGCCAGGGACAGGGGTGTACTATGGCTACACCTTC
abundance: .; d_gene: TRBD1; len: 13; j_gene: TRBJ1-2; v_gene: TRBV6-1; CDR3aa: CASRTGTNYGYTF; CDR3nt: TGTGCCAGCCGGACAGGGACTAACTATGGCTACACCTTC
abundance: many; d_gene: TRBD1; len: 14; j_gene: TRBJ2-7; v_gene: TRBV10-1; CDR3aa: CASSVDREINEQYF; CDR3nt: TGCGCCAGCAGTGTGGACAGGGAGATCAACGAGCAGTACTTC
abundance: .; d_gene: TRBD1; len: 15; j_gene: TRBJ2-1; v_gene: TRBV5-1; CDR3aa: CASSSQGAGLNEQFF; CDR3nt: TGCGCCAGCAGCTCCCAGGGGGCAGGACTCAATGAGCAGTTCTTC
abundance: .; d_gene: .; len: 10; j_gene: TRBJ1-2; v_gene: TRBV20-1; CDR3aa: CSAWAGGYTF; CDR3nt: TGCAGTGCTTGGGCGGGCGGCTACACCTTC
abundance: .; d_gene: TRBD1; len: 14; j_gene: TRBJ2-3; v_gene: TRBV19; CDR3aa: CASRHQGEQDTQYF; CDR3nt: TGTGCCAGTAGGCACCAGGGGGAGCAAGATACGCAGTATTTT
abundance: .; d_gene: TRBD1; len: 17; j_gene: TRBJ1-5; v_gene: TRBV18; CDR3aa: CASSPRGGNRSNQPQHF; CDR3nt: TGTGCCAGCTCACCAAGAGGGGGCAATAGGAGCAATCAGCCCCAGCATTTT
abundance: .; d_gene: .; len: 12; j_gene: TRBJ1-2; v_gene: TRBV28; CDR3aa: CASSLTQRGYTF; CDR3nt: TGTGCCAGCAGTTTAACACAAAGAGGCTACACCTTC
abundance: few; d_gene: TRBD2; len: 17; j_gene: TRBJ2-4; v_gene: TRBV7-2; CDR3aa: CASSLAPLAGGGNIQYF; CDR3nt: TGTGCCAGCAGCTTAGCGCCACTAGCGGGGGGCGGGAACATTCAGTACTTC
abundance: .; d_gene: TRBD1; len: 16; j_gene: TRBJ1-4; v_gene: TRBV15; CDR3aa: CATSRGSGTGDEKLFF; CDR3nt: TGTGCCACCAGCAGAGGGTCCGGGACAGGGGATGAAAAACTGTTTTTT
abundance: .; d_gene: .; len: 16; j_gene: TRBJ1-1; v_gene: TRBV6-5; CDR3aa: CASSYSSQGSNTEAFF; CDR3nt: TGTGCCAGCAGTTACTCGAGTCAGGGTTCGAACACTGAAGCTTTCTTT
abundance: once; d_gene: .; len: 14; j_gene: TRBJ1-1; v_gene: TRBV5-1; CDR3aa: CASSFAQANTEAFF; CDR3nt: TGCGCCAGCAGCTTTGCCCAGGCGAACACTGAAGCTTTCTTT
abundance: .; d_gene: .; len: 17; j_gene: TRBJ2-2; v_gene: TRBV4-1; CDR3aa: CASSPRTGLKGTGELFF; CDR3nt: TGCGCCAGCAGCCCCCGTACAGGGCTTAAGGGCACCGGGGAGCTGTTTTTT
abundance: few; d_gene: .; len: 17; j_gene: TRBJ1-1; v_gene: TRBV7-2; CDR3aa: CASTVQGAGAVSSEAFF; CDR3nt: TGTGCCAGCACCGTTCAGGGAGCAGGGGCGGTCTCATCTGAAGCTTTCTTT